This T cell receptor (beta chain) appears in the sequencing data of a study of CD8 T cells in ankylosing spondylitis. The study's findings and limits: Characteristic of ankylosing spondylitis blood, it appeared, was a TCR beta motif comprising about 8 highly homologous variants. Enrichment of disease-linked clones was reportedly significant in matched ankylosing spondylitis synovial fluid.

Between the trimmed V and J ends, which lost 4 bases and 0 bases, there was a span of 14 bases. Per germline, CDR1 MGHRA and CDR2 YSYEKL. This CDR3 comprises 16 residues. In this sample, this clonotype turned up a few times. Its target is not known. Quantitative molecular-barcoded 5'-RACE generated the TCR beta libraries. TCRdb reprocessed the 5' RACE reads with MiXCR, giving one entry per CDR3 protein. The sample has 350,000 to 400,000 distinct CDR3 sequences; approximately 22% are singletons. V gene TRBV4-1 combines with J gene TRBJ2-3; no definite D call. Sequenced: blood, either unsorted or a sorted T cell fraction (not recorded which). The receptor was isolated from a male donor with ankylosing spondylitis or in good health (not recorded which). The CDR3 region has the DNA TGCGCCAGCAGCCTGCGTGGGGTCCCCAGCACAGATACGCAGTATTTT. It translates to CASSLRGVPSTDTQYF.